This passage covers 6 T cell receptor beta chains from one sample sequenced in a study of blood T cell repertoires in COVID-19. Profiled with immunoSEQ multiplex PCR; TCRdb holds only in-frame clones, not every one. The sample lists around 98,000 clones, around 84% occurring once. Sequenced material: peripheral blood. Every receptor here comes from a woman aged 60-75 years with acute or convalescent COVID-19.

This chain links TRBV27 with TRBJ1-6, with D possibly being TRBD1 (5 bases). Germline loops: CDR1 MNHEY, CDR2 SMNVEV (reference sequence). Deletions cut 1 base from V and 9 bases from J, with 10 bases between. The CDR3 has 14 residues. CDR3 sequence reads: CASSLWQGGSPLHF. The CDR3 DNA reads TGTGCCAGCAGTTTATGGCAGGGTGGTTCACCCCTCCACTTT.

This clone was detected once. The V gene is TRBV5-5, the J gene TRBJ1-6; D is undetermined. Germline lookup yields CDR1 SGHKS and CDR2 YYEKEE (reference sequence). This CDR3 is built from 16 residues. Trimming removed 0 bases at V and 5 bases at J, with 12 bases between. The CDR3 protein is CASSLAGGTNNSPLHF. As DNA, the CDR3 is TGTGCCAGCAGCTTGGCTGGTGGCACCAATAATTCACCCCTCCACTTT.

The gene calls are TRBV29-1 and TRBJ1-1; 9 bases map to TRBD1. V dropped 6 bases and J dropped 5; count of bases not matched to a gene: 7. The CDR3 spans 13 residues. The germline V gene encodes CDR1 SQVTM and CDR2 ANQGSEA. The CDR3 sequence is CSVVDRGGTEAFF. The CDR3 region has the DNA TGCAGCGTGGTGGACAGGGGAGGGACTGAAGCTTTCTTT.

This chain uses TRBV30 with TRBJ1-5, with D tentatively TRBD1 (6 bases). Germline V gene data show CDR1 as GTSNPN and CDR2 as SVGIG (reference sequence). The CDR3 loop spans 17 amino acids. Between the trimmed V and J ends, which lost 2 bases and 0 bases, there was a span of 17 bases. CDR3 nucleotide sequence: TGTGCCTGGAGTCTCAGACTCAGGGGCTATAGCAATCAGCCCCAGCATTTT. Protein sequence: CAWSLRLRGYSNQPQHF.

This chain connects TRBV7-3 to TRBJ2-3, with TRBD1 identical over 7 bases. The CDR3 sequence is 16 residues long. V lost 2 bases, J lost 4 bases, and 9 bases stayed unmatched. CDR1 is SGHTA, CDR2 FQGTGA, per germline. CDR3 in amino acids: CASSLEYGQASDTQYF. The CDR3 nucleotides read TGTGCCAGCAGCTTAGAATACGGACAGGCTTCAGATACGCAGTATTTT.

The rearrangement uses TRBV2 and TRBJ2-7, with a weak D call TRBD1 (6 bases). This CDR3 region has 13 residues. The ends were cut back, 7 bases at V and 9 bases at J, with 19 bases in the middle. CDR1 is SNHLY and CDR2 is FYNNEI in the germline V gene. Here the CDR3 reads CASIQDRRWVQYF. In nucleotides, the CDR3 is TGTGCCAGCATCCAGGACAGACGTTGGGTGCAGTACTTC.